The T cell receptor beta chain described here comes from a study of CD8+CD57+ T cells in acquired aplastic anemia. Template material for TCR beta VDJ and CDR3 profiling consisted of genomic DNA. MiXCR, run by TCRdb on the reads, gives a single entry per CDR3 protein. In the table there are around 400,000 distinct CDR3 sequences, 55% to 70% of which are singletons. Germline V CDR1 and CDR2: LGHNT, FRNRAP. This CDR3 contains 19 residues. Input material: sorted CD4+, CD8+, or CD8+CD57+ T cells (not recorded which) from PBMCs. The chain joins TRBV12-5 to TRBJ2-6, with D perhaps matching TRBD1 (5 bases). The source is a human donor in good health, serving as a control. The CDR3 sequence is CASSHPQVGPGSGANVLTF. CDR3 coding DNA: TGTGCCAGCAGTCACCCACAGGTTGGACCTGGCTCTGGGGCCAACGTCCTGACTTTC.